This T cell receptor (beta chain) was recovered during a study of OX40 agonist ivuxolimab in advanced cancers. Turning to the study itself: Those enrolled were 82.7% male, with a mean age of approximately 60 years and ages from about 20 to 85.

This clone appeared once. Germline V CDR1 and CDR2: LNHDA, SQIVND (reference sequence). V lost 1 base to trimming and J lost 5 bases, with 15 bases between them. The CDR3 runs 16 residues. Assay used: immunoSEQ multiplex PCR; TCRdb lists only in-frame clones, some missing. This sample has 65,000 to 95,000 clones; roughly 86% occur once, and the top ten carry approximately 6.9%. The specimen comprised CD4+ or CD8+ T cells sorted from blood, sampled in a trial of the OX40 agonist ivuxolimab. This chain connects TRBV19 to TRBJ1-5; possible D gene TRBD1, 6 bases. This sequence originates from an adult with an advanced solid tumor such as melanoma, head and neck, liver or kidney cancer. The CDR3 spells CASSIVGGMMDQPQHF. In DNA, the CDR3 is TGTGCCAGTAGTATAGTAGGGGGGATGATGGATCAGCCCCAGCATTTT.